These 3 T cell receptor beta chains came from one sample sequenced in a study of glioma-infiltrating T cells after dendritic cell vaccination. Time point: after dendritic cell vaccination, including at tumor progression/relapse. The repertoire was sequenced with immunoSEQ multiplex PCR; TCRdb's copy has only in-frame clones and lacks some. The top ten clones hold 5.4% of a sample with approximately 99,000 clones, about 85% of them seen once. Sequenced material: blood, taken after dendritic cell vaccination. Every receptor here comes from a human donor with glioblastoma.

This clone was observed a single time. The chain combines TRBV7-9 with TRBJ2-3; 11 bases are a match to TRBD1. CDR1 SEHNR and CDR2 FQNEAQ come from the germline V gene (reference sequence). The CDR3 covers 15 residues. V shed 3 bases and J 5 bases; nucleotides not matched to a gene: 4. The chain's CDR3 is CASSFAGQGGDTQYF. DNA of the CDR3: TGTGCCAGCAGCTTTGCGGGACAGGGGGGAGATACGCAGTATTTT.

The rearrangement links TRBV5-1 to TRBJ2-3; 9 nucleotides match TRBD1. CDR1 SGHRS and CDR2 YFSETQ come from the germline V gene. The CDR3 is 18 amino acids. After removal of 3 bases from V and 0 bases from J, the junction contained 11 bases not matched to a gene. The CDR3 reads CASSSRTQGAPSTDTQYF. CDR3 DNA: TGCGCCAGCAGCTCGCGAACACAGGGGGCTCCTAGCACAGATACGCAGTATTTT.

The chain recombines TRBV7-9 with TRBJ1-6, with 8 bases identical to TRBD1. This CDR3 region has 17 residues. CDR1 is SEHNR, CDR2 FQNEAQ, per germline (reference sequence). The junction had 2 bases not matched to a gene; V was cut back by 1 base and J by 0 bases. As DNA, the CDR3 is TGTGCCAGCAGCTTAGGGGACAGGAGCTCCTATAATTCACCCCTCCACTTT. This translates into CASSLGDRSSYNSPLHF.